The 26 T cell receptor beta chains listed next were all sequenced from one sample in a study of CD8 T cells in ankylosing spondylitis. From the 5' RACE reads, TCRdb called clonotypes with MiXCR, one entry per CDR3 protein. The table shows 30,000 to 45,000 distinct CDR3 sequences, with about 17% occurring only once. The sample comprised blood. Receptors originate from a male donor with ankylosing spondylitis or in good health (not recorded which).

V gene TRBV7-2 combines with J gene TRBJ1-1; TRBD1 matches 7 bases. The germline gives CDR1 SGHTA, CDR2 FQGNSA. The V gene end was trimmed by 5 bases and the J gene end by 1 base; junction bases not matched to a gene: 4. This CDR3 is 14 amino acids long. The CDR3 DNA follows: TGTGCCAGCAGCCCGACAGGGTCGAACACTGAAGCTTTCTTT. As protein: CASSPTGSNTEAFF. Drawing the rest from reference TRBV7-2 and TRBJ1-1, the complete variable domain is GAGVSQSPSNKVTEKGKDVELRCDPISGHTALYWYRQSLGQGLEFLIYFQGNSAPDKSGLPSDRFSAERTGGSVSTLTIQRTQQEDSAVYLCASSPTGSNTEAFFGQGTRLTVV.

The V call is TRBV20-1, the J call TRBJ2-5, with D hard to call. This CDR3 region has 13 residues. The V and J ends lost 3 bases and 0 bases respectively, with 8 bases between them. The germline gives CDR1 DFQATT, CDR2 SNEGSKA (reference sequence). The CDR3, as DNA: TGCAGTGCTAGGTGGCAGCACCAAGAGACCCAGTACTTC. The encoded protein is CSARWQHQETQYF.

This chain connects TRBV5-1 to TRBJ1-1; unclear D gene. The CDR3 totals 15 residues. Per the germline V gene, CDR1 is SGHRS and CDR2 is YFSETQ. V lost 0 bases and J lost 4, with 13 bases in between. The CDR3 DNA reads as TGCGCCAGCAGCTTGGCGACATCCATGGGCACTGAAGCTTTCTTT. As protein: CASSLATSMGTEAFF.

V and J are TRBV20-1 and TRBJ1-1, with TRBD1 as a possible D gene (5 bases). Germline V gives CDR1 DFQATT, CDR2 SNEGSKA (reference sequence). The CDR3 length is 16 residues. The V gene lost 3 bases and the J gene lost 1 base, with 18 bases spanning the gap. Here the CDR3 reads CSARAQGSGWNTEAFF. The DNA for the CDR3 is TGCAGTGCTAGGGCCCAGGGTTCAGGCTGGAACACTGAAGCTTTCTTT.

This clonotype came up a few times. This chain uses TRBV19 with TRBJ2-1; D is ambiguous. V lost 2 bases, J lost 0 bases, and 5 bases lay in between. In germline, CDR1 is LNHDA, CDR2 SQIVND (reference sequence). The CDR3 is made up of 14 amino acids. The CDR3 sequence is CASSIQSSYNEQFF. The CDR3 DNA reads TGTGCCAGTAGTATACAGAGCTCCTACAATGAGCAGTTCTTC.

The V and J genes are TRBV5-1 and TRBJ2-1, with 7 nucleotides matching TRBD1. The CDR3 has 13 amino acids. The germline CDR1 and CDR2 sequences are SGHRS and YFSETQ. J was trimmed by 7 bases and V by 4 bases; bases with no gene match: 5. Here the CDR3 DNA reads TGCGCCAGCAGCGCCTTCAGGGGGAATGAGCAGTTCTTC. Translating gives CASSAFRGNEQFF.

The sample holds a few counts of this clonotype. CDR3: CSFVRDTQYF. Written as DNA, the CDR3 is TGCAGCTTTGTGAGGGATACGCAGTATTTT. V is TRBV29-1 and J is TRBJ2-3; D is undetermined. Germline V gene data show CDR1 as SQVTM and CDR2 as ANQGSEA. The V and J ends lost 8 bases and 6 bases respectively, with 9 bases between them. The CDR3 is made up of 10 amino acids.

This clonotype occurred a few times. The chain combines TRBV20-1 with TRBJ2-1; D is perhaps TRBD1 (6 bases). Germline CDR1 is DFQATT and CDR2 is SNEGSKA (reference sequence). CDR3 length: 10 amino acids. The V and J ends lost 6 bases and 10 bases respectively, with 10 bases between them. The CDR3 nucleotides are TGCAGTGCGCTCGACAGGGAGCAGTTCTTC. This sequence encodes CSALDREQFF.

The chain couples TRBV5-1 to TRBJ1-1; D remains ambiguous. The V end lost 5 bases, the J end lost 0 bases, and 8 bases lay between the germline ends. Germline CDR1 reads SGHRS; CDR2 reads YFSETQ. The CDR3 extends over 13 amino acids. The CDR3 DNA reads TGCGCCAGCAGGGACGGTATGAACACTGAAGCTTTCTTT. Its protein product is CASRDGMNTEAFF.

The DNA for the CDR3 is TGTGCCAGCAGTGAGTCGAGGGCCCGCGCGAACACCGGGGAGCTGTTTTTT. This codes for CASSESRARANTGELFF. The rearrangement joins TRBV6-4 to TRBJ2-2; D may be TRBD2 (5 bases). The germline V and J ends were trimmed by 3 bases and 0 bases, with 14 bases remaining between them. CDR3 length equals 17 residues. Germline V gene sequence: CDR1 MRHNA, CDR2 SNTAGT.

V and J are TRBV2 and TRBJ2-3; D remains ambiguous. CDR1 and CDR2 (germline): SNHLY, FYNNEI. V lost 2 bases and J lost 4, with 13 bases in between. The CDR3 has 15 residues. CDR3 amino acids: CASSELVGMPDTQYF. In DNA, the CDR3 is TGTGCCAGCAGTGAATTGGTGGGGATGCCAGATACGCAGTATTTT.

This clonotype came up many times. CDR3 sequence (DNA): TGTGCCAGCAGTTTTGGCAGGGGCTACGAGCAGTACGTC. As protein: CASSFGRGYEQYV. The chain joins TRBV27 to TRBJ2-7; D is perhaps TRBD1 (6 bases). This CDR3 contains 13 residues. The germline V gene encodes CDR1 MNHEY and CDR2 SMNVEV (reference sequence). The V end was cut by 3 bases, the J end by 3 bases, with 9 bases between.

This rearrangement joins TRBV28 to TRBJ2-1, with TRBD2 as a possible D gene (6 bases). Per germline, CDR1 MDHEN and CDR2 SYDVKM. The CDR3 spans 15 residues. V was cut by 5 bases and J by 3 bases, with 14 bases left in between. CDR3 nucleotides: TGTGCCAGCAGTCCCTGGCGGGATCACTACAATGAGCAGTTCTTC. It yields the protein CASSPWRDHYNEQFF.

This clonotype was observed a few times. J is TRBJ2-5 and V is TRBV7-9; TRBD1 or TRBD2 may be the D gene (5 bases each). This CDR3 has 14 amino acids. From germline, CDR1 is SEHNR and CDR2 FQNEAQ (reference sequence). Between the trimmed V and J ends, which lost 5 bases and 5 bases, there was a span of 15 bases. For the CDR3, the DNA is TGTGCCAGCAGCCTCTTTGGGGGTAGGGAGACCCAGTACTTC. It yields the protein CASSLFGGRETQYF.

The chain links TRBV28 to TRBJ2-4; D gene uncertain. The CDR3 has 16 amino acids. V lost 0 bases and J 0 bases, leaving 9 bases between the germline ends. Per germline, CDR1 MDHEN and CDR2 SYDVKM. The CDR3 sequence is CASSLWPSLAKNIQYF. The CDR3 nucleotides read TGTGCCAGCAGTTTATGGCCCAGTCTAGCCAAAAACATTCAGTACTTC.

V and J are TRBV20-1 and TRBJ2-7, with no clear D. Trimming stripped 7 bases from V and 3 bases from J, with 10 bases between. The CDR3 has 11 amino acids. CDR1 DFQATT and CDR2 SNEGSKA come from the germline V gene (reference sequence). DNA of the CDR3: TGCAGTGGGCCCAGGAACTACGAGCAGTACGTC. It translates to CSGPRNYEQYV.

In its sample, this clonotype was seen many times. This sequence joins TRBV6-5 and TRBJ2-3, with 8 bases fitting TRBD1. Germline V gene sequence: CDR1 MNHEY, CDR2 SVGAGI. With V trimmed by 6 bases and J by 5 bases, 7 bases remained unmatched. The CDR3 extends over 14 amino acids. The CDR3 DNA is TGTGCCAGCAGGACAGGGGCTCTAGGAGATACGCAGTATTTT. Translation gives CASRTGALGDTQYF.

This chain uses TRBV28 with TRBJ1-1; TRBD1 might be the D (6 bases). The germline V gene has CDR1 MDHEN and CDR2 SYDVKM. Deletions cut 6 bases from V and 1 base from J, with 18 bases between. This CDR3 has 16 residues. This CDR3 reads CASRNNRVGPNTEAFF. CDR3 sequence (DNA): TGTGCCAGCAGGAATAACAGGGTGGGTCCGAACACTGAAGCTTTCTTT.

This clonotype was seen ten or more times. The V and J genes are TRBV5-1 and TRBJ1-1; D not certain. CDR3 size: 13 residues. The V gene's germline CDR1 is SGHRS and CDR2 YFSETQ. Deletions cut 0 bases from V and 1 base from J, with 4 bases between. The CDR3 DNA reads TGCGCCAGCAGCTTGGGGGGGAACACTGAAGCTTTCTTT. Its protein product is CASSLGGNTEAFF.

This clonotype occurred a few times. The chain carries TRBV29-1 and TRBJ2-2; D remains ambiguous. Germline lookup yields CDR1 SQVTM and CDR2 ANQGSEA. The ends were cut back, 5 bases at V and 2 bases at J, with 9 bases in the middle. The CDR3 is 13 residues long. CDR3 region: CSVFGLNTGELFF. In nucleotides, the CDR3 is TGCAGCGTTTTCGGCCTCAACACCGGGGAGCTGTTTTTT.

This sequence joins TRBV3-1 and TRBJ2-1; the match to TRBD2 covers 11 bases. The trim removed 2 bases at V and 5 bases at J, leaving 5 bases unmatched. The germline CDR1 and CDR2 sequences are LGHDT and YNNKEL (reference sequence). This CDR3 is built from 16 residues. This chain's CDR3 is CASSQPLAGDHNEQFF. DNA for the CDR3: TGTGCCAGCAGCCAACCACTAGCGGGGGACCACAATGAGCAGTTCTTC.

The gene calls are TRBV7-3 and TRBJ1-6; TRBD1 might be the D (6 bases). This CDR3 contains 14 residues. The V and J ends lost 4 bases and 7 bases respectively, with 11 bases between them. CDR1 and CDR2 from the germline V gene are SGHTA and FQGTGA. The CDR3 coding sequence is TGTGCCAGCAGCTCCGGGACATTGAATTCACCCCTCCACTTT. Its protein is CASSSGTLNSPLHF.

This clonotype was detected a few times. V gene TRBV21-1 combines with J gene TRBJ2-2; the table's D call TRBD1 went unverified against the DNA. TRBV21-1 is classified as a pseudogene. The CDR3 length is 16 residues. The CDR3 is CASSKFRDRNTGELFF. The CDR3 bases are TGTGCCAGCAGCAAATTCCGGGACAGGAACACCGGGGAGCTGTTTTTT.

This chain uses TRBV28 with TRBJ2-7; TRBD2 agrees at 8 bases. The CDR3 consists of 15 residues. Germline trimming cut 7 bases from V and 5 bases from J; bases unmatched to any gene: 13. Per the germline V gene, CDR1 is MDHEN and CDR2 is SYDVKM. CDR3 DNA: TGTGCCAGCACCAAGGGCGGGAGGCTCATGAACGAGCAGTACTTC. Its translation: CASTKGGRLMNEQYF.

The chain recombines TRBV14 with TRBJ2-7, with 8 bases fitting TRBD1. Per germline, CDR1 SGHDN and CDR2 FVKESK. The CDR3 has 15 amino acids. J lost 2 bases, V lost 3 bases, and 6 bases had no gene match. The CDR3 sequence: CASSQPGQGTYEQYF. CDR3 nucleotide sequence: TGTGCCAGCAGCCAGCCCGGACAGGGAACCTACGAGCAGTACTTC.

DNA for the CDR3: TGTGCCACCGGGTACCGCAGTGAAAAACTGTTTTTT. Amino acid sequence: CATGYRSEKLFF. The chain joins TRBV27 to TRBJ1-4, with D uncertain. The V gene lost 10 bases and the J gene lost 7 bases, with 13 bases spanning the gap. Per germline, CDR1 MNHEY and CDR2 SMNVEV (reference sequence). This CDR3 is built from 12 residues.